The TCR beta chain described here comes from a study of human T cells and chemical hapten exposure (dated by TCRdb to about 2021). Notes on the research overall: For sensitization, 2% DPC in acetone was applied to a roughly 2 cm by roughly 2 cm area of upper inner arm skin. Patients additionally received weekly therapeutic DPC doses to the scalp throughout the approximately 25-week study period. Patch testing was done on the upper back using Finn chambers containing 0.01% DPC, and results were scored after 6 days according to International Contact Dermatitis Research Group standards. Alopecia areata with under or over 50% scalp involvement, alopecia totalis and alopecia universalis were represented in the patient cohort, which was mostly female. The libraries were sequenced as a pool, and the TCR yield per sample differed mostly because of small variations in library volumes within the pool. In alopecia patients, the study followed how the peripheral blood TCR repertoire changed in vivo over primary and secondary sensitization to diphenylcyclopropenone (DPC), a hapten. Blood samples were taken from patients before sensitization (week 0) and at 2, 6 and about 24 weeks after DPC sensitization. Twenty-nine alopecia patients gave blood for TCR sequencing at one to four time points (pre-sensitization, 2, 6 and 24 weeks). What the authors observed across the whole study: A positive correlation was found between the number of PT1 expanded TCRs and patch test score, with significance reached at thresholds 8, 16 and 32 but not 4. Repeated subsampling changed both the strength of the expansion versus patch-test correlation and the threshold at which that correlation became significant. Expanded TCRs formed significantly more large CDR3 similarity clusters than pre-sensitization or healthy control sets, consistent with antigen-driven responses. No change with DPC sensitization was found in the number of TCRs above 1 in 1000 frequency, and no evidence of global repertoire structure alterations was found. Because every patient had alopecia, a presumed autoimmune disease, the patients' immune response might differ from that of healthy individuals.

Library prep was done by RACE. The sequencer was a NextSeq 500. During library preparation, unique molecular identifiers were attached to individual cDNA molecules so that TCRs could be counted in a quantitative, reproducible way. From each blood RNA sample, both TCR alpha and TCR beta chains were sequenced. Processing in the source paper ran as follows. A median of about 89,000 TCRs per sample was observed, with a range of roughly 20,000 to 750,000. The Decombinator software suite was used to annotate the V, J and CDR3 of the TCR reads. For the PS versus PT1 abundance plots, all samples were subsampled to the same number of TCRs (28,000). Expanded TCRs were defined as absent before sensitization and observed at least eight times at the 2-week time point. TCRdb took the public reads, trimmed them with fastp at Q25, ran MiXCR for clone calling and kept in-frame beta chains. When rows share a CDR3 protein, they turn into one entry using the most common DNA and genes. TCRdb, not the original authors, processed these V and J calls. This sample has about 120,000 distinct CDR3 sequences in its table, and 9.5% to 13% of those were observed once. The biggest ten clones account for 1.3% to 1.5% of the sample.

The time point label for this specimen denotes: patch test 1, 2 weeks after DPC sensitization. What the treatment or condition label conveys for this sample: therapeutic diphenylcyclopropenone sensitization with weekly scalp DPC. At each patch-test visit, blood was drawn before the patch test was applied. To be eligible, patients had to be aged 18 to 70, diagnosed with alopecia and judged suitable for DPC therapy, while pregnant patients were excluded. Unfractionated whole blood was collected in Tempus Blood RNA tubes, and total RNA was extracted from that blood. Counted from cysteine to phenylalanine, this CDR3 has 15 amino acids. The retained sequence is limited to the CDR3, 45 bases, with the frame set at the first base. The germline V gene sets CDR1 to MDHEN and CDR2 to SYDVKM. Trimmed from V: 1 base; trimmed from J: 6 bases; junction bases lacking a gene match: 8. This clonotype appeared a few times. Its binding antigen is unknown. The record has no base qualities; no much larger clone is one base away.

The sequencing used whole blood, collected in connection with sensitization to the hapten diphenylcyclopropenone (DPC). In this chain, TRBV28 is recombined with TRBJ2-7, with 8 bases matching TRBD1. The sequence came from a woman in her fifties or sixties with alopecia areata. Some clones in this sample may be carry-over from other donors' samples. The DNA sequence is given as TGTGCCAGCAGTTTATTGGACAGGGAAGGAGGCGAGCAGTACTTC. Translated, this gives CASSLLDREGGEQYF.